This TCR beta chain was documented in a study of blood T cell repertoires in COVID-19. This CDR3 has 16 residues. With 5 bases clipped from V and 2 bases from J, the junction kept 7 bases outside the gene matches. In germline, CDR1 is SGHVS, CDR2 FNYEAQ. Original processing notes: Estimation of nucleated cell counts relied on the amplification of reference gene primers. Clones were read by immunoSEQ multiplex PCR, and TCRdb kept only the in-frame ones, dropping some. The V and J calls and clone size were taken over from that table, and D and trimming were inferred from the DNA. The profile shows 300,000 to 450,000 clones, 85% to 90% of them singletons. Among Cohort 3 donors, those recovered had two negative PCRs, clearance, or symptom resolution.

This rearrangement joins TRBV7-6 to TRBJ2-7, with 12 bases aligning to TRBD2. The sequence came from a man aged 18 to 30 who had recovered from COVID-19. Sample: PBMCs or T cells enriched from blood (not recorded which). CDR3 region: CASSEGLAGRAYEQYF. The CDR3 DNA sequence: TGTGCCAGCAGCGAAGGACTAGCGGGAAGAGCCTACGAGCAGTACTTC.